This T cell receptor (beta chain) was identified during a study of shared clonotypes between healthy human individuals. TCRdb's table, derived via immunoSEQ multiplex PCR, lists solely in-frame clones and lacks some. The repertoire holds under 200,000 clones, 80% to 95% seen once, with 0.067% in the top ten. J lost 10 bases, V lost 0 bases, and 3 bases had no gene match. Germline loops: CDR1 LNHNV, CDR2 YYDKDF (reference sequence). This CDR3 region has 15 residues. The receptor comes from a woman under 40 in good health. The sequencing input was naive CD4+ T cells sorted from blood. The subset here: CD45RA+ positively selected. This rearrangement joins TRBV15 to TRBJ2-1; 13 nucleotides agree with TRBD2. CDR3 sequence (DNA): TGTGCCACCAGCAGAGAAGGGACTAGCGGGACGGAGCAGTTCTTC. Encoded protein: CATSREGTSGTEQFF. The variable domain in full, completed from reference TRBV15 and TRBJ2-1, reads DAMVIQNPRYQVTQFGKPVTLSCSQTLNHNVMYWYQQKSSQAPKLLFHYYDKDFNNEADTPDNFQSRRPNTSFCFLDIRSPGLGDTAMYLCATSREGTSGTEQFFGPGTRLTVL.